Listed here are 5 T cell receptor beta chains from one sample, sequenced in a study of shared clonotypes between healthy human individuals (dated by TCRdb to 2018 to 2021). The protocol used for the library was the immunoSEQ multiplex PCR assay. The table comes from immuneACCESS by way of TCRdb, which keeps in-frame sequences with V and J called. Part of the clones is missing from these tables; in studies checked, under half for an unresolved V gene and the rest for unknown reasons. In all, the sample holds about 500,000 clones, and more than 70% of those were seen once. The top ten clones comprise around 11% of the sample. The sequenced sample consisted of PBMCs. The receptors derive from a woman aged 40 to 50 in good health. Some clones in this sample may be carry-over from other donors' samples.

The rearrangement links TRBV7-9 to TRBJ2-7; no clear D. CDR3 size: 12 residues. Trimming cost V 5 bases and J 3 bases, with 8 bases left between them. The germline CDR1 and CDR2 sequences are SEHNR and FQNEAQ (reference sequence). This chain's CDR3 is CASSQNSYEQYF. The CDR3 DNA is TGTGCCAGCAGCCAAAACAGCTACGAGCAGTACTTC.

J is TRBJ2-4 and V is TRBV6-5; D possibly matches TRBD1 or TRBD2 (6 bases each). The germline CDR1 and CDR2 sequences are MNHEY and SVGAGI. Trimming removed 2 bases at V and 3 bases at J, with 14 bases between. The CDR3 is made up of 16 amino acids. The CDR3 nucleotides read TGTGCCAGCAGTTACAGGGGGGCGGGTTACAAAAACATTCAGTACTTC. Encoded protein: CASSYRGAGYKNIQYF.

V and J are TRBV18 and TRBJ1-3, with TRBD1 as a possible D gene (6 bases). The CDR3 totals 14 residues. Germline V gives CDR1 KGHSH, CDR2 LQKENI. Between the trimmed V and J ends, which lost 6 bases and 4 bases, there was a span of 13 bases. CDR3 region: CASSPGQSGNTIYF. The CDR3 nucleotides are TGTGCCAGCTCCCCTGGACAGAGCGGAAACACCATATATTTT.

This clone was recorded many times. Other DNA sequences within the sample encode an identical CDR3. The rearrangement links TRBV6-1 to TRBJ2-7; D not certain. V lost 3 bases and J 13 bases, leaving 16 bases between the germline ends. The CDR3 contains 12 residues. CDR1 is MNHNS, CDR2 SASEGT, per germline. The CDR3 bases are TGTGCCAGCAGTGAGCGACGGACGGACCTATACTTC. It translates to CASSERRTDLYF.

The rearrangement uses TRBV7-3 and TRBJ2-2, with D uncertain. This CDR3 region has 16 residues. The V gene's germline CDR1 is SGHTA and CDR2 FQGTGA. Deletions cut 6 bases from V and 0 bases from J, with 14 bases between. CDR3 nucleotide sequence: TGTGCCAGCAGTCTACATGGGCCTACGAACACCGGGGAGCTGTTTTTT. Translation: CASSLHGPTNTGELFF.